This T cell receptor beta chain stems from a study of monozygotic twins with inflammatory bowel disease. Study results and caveats: No discrimination was achieved between different T cell subtypes. For IBD patients, clonotypes shared with others were fewer than for healthy twins, especially with disease activity.

On this clonotype itself: The antigen is undetermined.

cDNA encoding TCRalpha and TCRbeta underwent two nested PCRs of approximately 16 and 10 cycles, each of which was followed by bead purification. Reanalyzing the 5' RACE reads, TCRdb keeps one entry per CDR3 protein, without DNA. Here the sample table reports nearly 450,000 distinct CDR3 sequences. The CDR3 is made up of 13 amino acids. Germline CDR1 and CDR2: MNHEY and SVGAGI. Whole blood served as the source of total RNA, and no T cell sorting took place. Sample: blood. This clonotype was obtained from a human donor with ulcerative colitis or Crohn's disease, or a healthy co-twin of an affected twin (not recorded which). The chain is built from TRBV6-5 and TRBJ2-2; TCRdb picks TRBD1, but there is no DNA to check that call. CDR3: CASSRAGVGELFF.